This section outlines one TCR beta chain sequence together with its context. Its specificity is unknown. Sequencing was performed with immunoSEQ multiplex PCR; in TCRdb, only in-frame clones are kept and a portion is missing. The sample lists roughly 380,000 clones, roughly nine tenths occurring once. In germline, CDR1 is SGHTS, CDR2 YDEGEE. This CDR3 contains 14 residues. V gave up 1 base and J gave up 6 bases, with 12 bases separating them. The record originates from a study of Ad26.COV2.S vaccination and SARS-CoV-2 variants. Overall study results and limits: Post-vaccination breadth of spike-specific CD8+ and CD4+ T cell responses was reportedly substantial.

This chain links TRBV5-8 with TRBJ2-3, with D unresolved. The receptor comes from a human donor who had recovered from COVID-19. Sequencing used peripheral blood, obtained after recovery from COVID-19. The CDR3 DNA follows: TGTGCCAGCAGCTTGTTTCTCGTGGCGGATACGCAGTATTTT. This codes for CASSLFLVADTQYF.